Presented here are 18 T cell receptor beta chains from one specimen sequenced in a study of blood T cell repertoires in COVID-19. TCRdb's table, derived via immunoSEQ multiplex PCR, lists solely in-frame clones and lacks some. The sample shows 95,000 to 100,000 clones, roughly 85% of them seen only once. What was sequenced was peripheral blood. Source of these receptors: an older woman with active or convalescent COVID-19.

The chain joins TRBV7-9 to TRBJ1-2; 9 bases are a match to TRBD1. There are 18 residues in the CDR3. Germline V gene lookup returns CDR1 SEHNR and CDR2 FQNEAQ (reference sequence). Trimming at V came to 5 bases and at J to 4 bases, leaving 17 bases not matched to a gene. CDR3 in DNA: TGTGCCAGCAGCCCCAAGGGCCTACAGGGGGCGTACCTCTATGGCTACACCTTC. Translated, it gives CASSPKGLQGAYLYGYTF.

The genes are TRBV5-6 and TRBJ2-5, with TRBD2 matching over 9 bases. The CDR3 runs to 17 residues. Germline V gene data show CDR1 as SGHDT and CDR2 as YYEEEE. With 0 bases clipped from V and 3 bases from J, the junction kept 9 bases outside the gene matches. CDR3 sequence reads: CASSLALSASGEETQYF. Here the CDR3 DNA reads TGTGCCAGCAGCTTGGCTCTTTCGGCTAGCGGGGAAGAGACCCAGTACTTC.

The chain combines TRBV7-2 with TRBJ2-1; D possibly corresponds to TRBD1 (8 bases). The CDR3 sequence is 16 residues long. Trimming left V 5 bases short and J 7 bases short, with 21 bases between. The germline gives CDR1 SGHTA, CDR2 FQGNSA. The CDR3 DNA reads as TGTGCCAGCAGCCGCCAGGGGGCGGGGGTGGGGAATGAGCAGTTCTTC. Translating gives CASSRQGAGVGNEQFF.

This clone was seen a handful of times. The chain combines TRBV5-1 with TRBJ2-7; D might be TRBD2 (6 bases). Germline CDR1 and CDR2: SGHRS and YFSETQ. V shed 0 bases and J shed 2 bases, with 18 bases lying between them. This CDR3 has 17 residues. The CDR3 is CASSLARRGGFTYEQYF. Written as DNA, the CDR3 is TGCGCCAGCAGCTTGGCGCGTCGGGGAGGCTTCACCTACGAGCAGTACTTC. The variable domain in full, with the rest retrieved from reference TRBV5-1 and TRBJ2-7, is KAGVTQTPRYLIKTRGQQVTLSCSPISGHRSVSWYQQTPGQGLQFLFEYFSETQRNKGNFPGRFSGRQFSNSRSEMNVSTLELGDSALYLCASSLARRGGFTYEQYFGPGTRLTVT.

The count of this clone is one. The chain joins TRBV7-2 to TRBJ2-7; D is perhaps TRBD1 (5 bases). Germline V CDR1 and CDR2: SGHTA, FQGNSA. The CDR3 has 15 residues. V was clipped by 2 bases and J by 0 bases, with 11 bases between them. In nucleotides, the CDR3 is TGTGCCAGCAGCTTATTGGGGCTGAGCTCCTACGAGCAGTACTTC. Amino acid sequence: CASSLLGLSSYEQYF.

The chain is built from TRBV9 and TRBJ1-4; D gene unclear. The CDR3 extends over 15 amino acids. Germline CDR1 reads SGDLS; CDR2 reads YYNGEE. With 0 bases removed from V and 0 bases from J, the gap between germline ends came to 6 bases. The chain's CDR3 is CASSVEGATNEKLFF. CDR3 nucleotides: TGTGCCAGCAGCGTAGAAGGAGCAACTAATGAAAAACTGTTTTTT.

V gene TRBV4-3 combines with J gene TRBJ1-4; D remains unclear. The germline V and J ends were trimmed by 4 bases and 5 bases, with 17 bases remaining between them. This CDR3 is 16 amino acids long. CDR1 is LGHNA, CDR2 YSLEER, per germline. Here the CDR3 DNA reads TGCGCCAGCAGCCTCCTCTACCAGGCGAACAATGAAAAACTGTTTTTT. Protein product: CASSLLYQANNEKLFF.

This chain uses TRBV6-5 with TRBJ2-1; 7 nucleotides line up with TRBD2. The CDR3 is 15 amino acids. The J segment lost 4 bases and the V segment lost 7 bases, leaving 10 bases of the junction unmatched. Germline V gene sequence: CDR1 MNHEY, CDR2 SVGAGI. As DNA, the CDR3 is TGTGCCAGCACTGTTATAGCGGGTTGGTACAATGAGCAGTTCTTC. It translates to CASTVIAGWYNEQFF.

The chain recombines TRBV29-1 with TRBJ2-1; D possibly corresponds to TRBD2 (7 bases). CDR1 is SQVTM, CDR2 ANQGSEA, per germline. Trimming took 4 bases from V and 9 from J, leaving 19 bases between them. CDR3 size: 14 residues. CDR3 residues: CSVAVGGGLVEQFF. In DNA form, the CDR3 reads TGCAGCGTTGCCGTGGGGGGGGGCTTGGTTGAGCAGTTCTTC.

This clone was counted once. This chain uses TRBV4-3 with TRBJ2-5; 8 nucleotides align to TRBD1. The length of the CDR3 is 17 residues. V shed 0 bases and J 2 bases; nucleotides not matched to a gene: 8. Germline assignment: CDR1 LGHNA and CDR2 YSLEER. In DNA, the CDR3 is TGCGCCAGCAGCCAAGATTGGGCAGGGGGCAGGCAAGAGACCCAGTACTTC. It is translated as CASSQDWAGGRQETQYF.

V gene TRBV18 combines with J gene TRBJ2-7; D may be TRBD1 (6 bases). V was clipped by 0 bases and J by 2 bases, with 14 bases between them. The CDR3 sequence is 16 residues long. Germline CDR1 is KGHSH and CDR2 is LQKENI. CDR3 coding DNA: TGTGCCAGCTCACCACCAGGGGGTCCCGGGACCTACGAGCAGTACTTC. Translating gives CASSPPGGPGTYEQYF.

The chain has TRBV9 and TRBJ1-1; the D is unclear. This CDR3 is built from 13 residues. CDR1 is SGDLS, CDR2 YYNGEE, per germline. Trimming took 4 bases from V and 1 from J, leaving 8 bases between them. The CDR3 here is CASSTQQNTEAFF. The CDR3 DNA reads TGTGCCAGCAGCACCCAACAGAACACTGAAGCTTTCTTT.

This chain connects TRBV2 to TRBJ2-7; the match to TRBD1 covers 9 bases. Trimming at V came to 2 bases and at J to 4 bases, leaving 6 bases not matched to a gene. This CDR3 comprises 15 residues. Germline CDR1 SNHLY, CDR2 FYNNEI. The CDR3 loop is CASSEKTGGWYEQYF. As DNA, the CDR3 is TGTGCCAGCAGTGAAAAGACAGGGGGGTGGTACGAGCAGTACTTC. Supplemented by reference TRBV2 and TRBJ2-7, the full variable domain reads EPEVTQTPSHQVTQMGQEVILRCVPISNHLYFYWYRQILGQKVEFLVSFYNNEISEKSEIFDDQFSVERPDGSNFTLKIRSTKLEDSAMYFCASSEKTGGWYEQYFGPGTRLTVT.

This chain links TRBV11-2 with TRBJ2-5, with a weak D call TRBD1 (6 bases). The CDR3 has 14 amino acids. The germline V gene encodes CDR1 SGHAT and CDR2 FQNNGV. V was trimmed by 1 base and J by 6 bases, leaving 12 bases between them. CDR3 residues: CASSLVYRDKTQYF. The DNA for the CDR3 is TGTGCCAGCAGCTTAGTTTACAGGGACAAGACCCAGTACTTC. The whole variable domain, remainder taken from reference TRBV11-2 and TRBJ2-5, is EAGVAQSPRYKIIEKRQSVAFWCNPISGHATLYWYQQILGQGPKLLIQFQNNGVVDDSQLPKDRFSAERLKGVDSTLKIQPAKLEDSAVYLCASSLVYRDKTQYFGPGTRLLVL.

In this sample, this clone turned up once. CDR3 in DNA: TGTGCCAGCAGCTTAGCCAGGTACGCTGAAGCTTTCTTT. Residues: CASSLARYAEAFF. The chain employs TRBV11-2 and TRBJ1-1; D is uncertain. CDR3 length: 13 amino acids. Germline CDR1 SGHAT, CDR2 FQNNGV. V was trimmed by 1 base and J by 6 bases, leaving 9 bases between them.

The chain is built from TRBV27 and TRBJ2-1; 9 nucleotides agree with TRBD2. The germline CDR1 and CDR2 sequences are MNHEY and SMNVEV (reference sequence). J was trimmed by 8 bases and V by 2 bases; bases with no gene match: 7. The CDR3 runs to 15 residues. The CDR3 nucleotides read TGTGCCAGCAGTTTAACTGCGGGAGGGCGGGATGAGCAGTTCTTC. Amino acid sequence: CASSLTAGGRDEQFF.

The chain employs TRBV7-9 and TRBJ2-3; possible D gene TRBD2, 5 bases. The germline gives CDR1 SEHNR, CDR2 FQNEAQ (reference sequence). The CDR3 spans 16 residues. V lost 0 bases, J lost 0 bases, and 10 bases lay in between. The CDR3 nucleotides read TGTGCCAGCAGCTTAGCTGAGCGGCCGAGCACAGATACGCAGTATTTT. Protein sequence: CASSLAERPSTDTQYF.

This chain uses TRBV24-1 with TRBJ2-7; 11 bases map to TRBD2. CDR1 is KGHDR, CDR2 SFDVKD, per germline. The V gene end was trimmed by 0 bases and the J gene end by 0 bases; junction bases not matched to a gene: 3. This CDR3 contains 17 residues. The CDR3: CATSDLVAGGASYEQYF. In DNA, the CDR3 is TGTGCCACCAGTGATTTGGTAGCGGGGGGGGCCTCCTACGAGCAGTACTTC.